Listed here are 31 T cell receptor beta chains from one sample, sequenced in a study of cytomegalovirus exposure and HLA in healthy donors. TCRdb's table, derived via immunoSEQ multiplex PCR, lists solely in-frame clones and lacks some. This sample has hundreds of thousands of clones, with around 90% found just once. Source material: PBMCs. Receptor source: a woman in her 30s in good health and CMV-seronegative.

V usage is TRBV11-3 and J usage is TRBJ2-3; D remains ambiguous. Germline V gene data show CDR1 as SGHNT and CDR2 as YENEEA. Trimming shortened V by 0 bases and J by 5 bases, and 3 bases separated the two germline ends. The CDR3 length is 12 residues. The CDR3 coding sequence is TGTGCCAGCAGCTTAGATGTAGATACGCAGTATTTT. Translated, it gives CASSLDVDTQYF.

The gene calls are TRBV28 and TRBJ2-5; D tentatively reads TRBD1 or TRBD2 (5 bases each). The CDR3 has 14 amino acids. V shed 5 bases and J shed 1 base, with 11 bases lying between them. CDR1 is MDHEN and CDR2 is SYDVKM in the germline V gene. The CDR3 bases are TGTGCCAGCAGTCCCCGGGGCAGCCAAGAGACCCAGTACTTC. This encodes CASSPRGSQETQYF.

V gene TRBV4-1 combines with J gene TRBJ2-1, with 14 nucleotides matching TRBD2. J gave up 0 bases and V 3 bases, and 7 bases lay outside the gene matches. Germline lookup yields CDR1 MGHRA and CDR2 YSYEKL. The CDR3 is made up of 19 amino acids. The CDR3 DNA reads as TGCGCCAGCAGCCATAGACTAGCGGGAGGGATTAGCTCCTACAATGAGCAGTTCTTC. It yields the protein CASSHRLAGGISSYNEQFF.

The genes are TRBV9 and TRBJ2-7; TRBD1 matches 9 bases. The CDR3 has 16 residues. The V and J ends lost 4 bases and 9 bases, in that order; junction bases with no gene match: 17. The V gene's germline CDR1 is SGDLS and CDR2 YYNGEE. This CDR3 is CASSSPARTGAPVQYF. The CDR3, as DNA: TGTGCCAGCAGCTCACCTGCCCGGACAGGGGCCCCCGTGCAGTACTTC. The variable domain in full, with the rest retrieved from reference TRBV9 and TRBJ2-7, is DSGVTQTPKHLITATGQRVTLRCSPRSGDLSVYWYQQSLDQGLQFLIQYYNGEERAKGNILERFSAQQFPDLHSELNLSSLELGDSALYFCASSSPARTGAPVQYFGPGTRLTVT.

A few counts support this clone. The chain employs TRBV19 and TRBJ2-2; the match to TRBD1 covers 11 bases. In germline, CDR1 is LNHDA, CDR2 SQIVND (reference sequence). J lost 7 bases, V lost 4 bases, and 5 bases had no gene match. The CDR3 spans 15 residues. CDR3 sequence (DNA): TGTGCCAGTAGTAGCTGGACAGGGGGCGGCGGGGAGCTGTTTTTT. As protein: CASSSWTGGGGELFF.

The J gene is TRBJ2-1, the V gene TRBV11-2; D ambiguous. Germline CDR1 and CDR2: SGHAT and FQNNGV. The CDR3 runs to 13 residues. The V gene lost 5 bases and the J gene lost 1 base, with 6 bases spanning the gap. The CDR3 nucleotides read TGTGCCAGCAGCCTAGTATCCTACAATGAGCAGTTCTTC. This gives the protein CASSLVSYNEQFF.

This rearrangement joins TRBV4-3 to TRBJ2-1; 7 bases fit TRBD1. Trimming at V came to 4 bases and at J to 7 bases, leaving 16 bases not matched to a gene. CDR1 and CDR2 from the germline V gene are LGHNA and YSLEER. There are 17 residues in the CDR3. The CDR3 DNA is TGCGCCAGCAGCCCTCGGATCGCTAATCCACAGGGGAATGAGCAGTTCTTC. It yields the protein CASSPRIANPQGNEQFF.

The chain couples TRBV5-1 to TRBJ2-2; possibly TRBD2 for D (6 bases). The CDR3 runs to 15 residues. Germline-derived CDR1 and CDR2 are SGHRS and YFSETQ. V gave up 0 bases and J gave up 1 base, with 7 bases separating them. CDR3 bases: TGCGCCAGCAGCTTGGGGGACTTGAACACCGGGGAGCTGTTTTTT. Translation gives CASSLGDLNTGELFF.

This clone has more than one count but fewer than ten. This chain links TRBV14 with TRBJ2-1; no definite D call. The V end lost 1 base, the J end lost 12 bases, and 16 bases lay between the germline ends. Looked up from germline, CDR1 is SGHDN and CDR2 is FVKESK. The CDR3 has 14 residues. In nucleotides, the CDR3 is TGTGCCAGCAGCCAAGGGGTTACACCGGCCGGGCAGTTCTTC. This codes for CASSQGVTPAGQFF.

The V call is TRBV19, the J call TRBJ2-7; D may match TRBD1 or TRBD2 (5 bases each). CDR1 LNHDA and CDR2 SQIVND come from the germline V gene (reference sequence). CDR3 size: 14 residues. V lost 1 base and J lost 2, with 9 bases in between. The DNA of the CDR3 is TGTGCCAGTAGTATAGGGGACCCCGCCTACGAGCAGTACTTC. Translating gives CASSIGDPAYEQYF.

CDR3 in amino acids: CASRGMDWPQHF. CDR3 DNA sequence: TGTGCCAGCAGAGGAATGGATTGGCCCCAGCATTTT. The chain joins TRBV2 to TRBJ1-5; no clear D. This CDR3 comprises 12 residues. Trimming took off 6 bases at V and 9 bases at J, with 12 bases between the two ends. In germline, CDR1 is SNHLY, CDR2 FYNNEI.

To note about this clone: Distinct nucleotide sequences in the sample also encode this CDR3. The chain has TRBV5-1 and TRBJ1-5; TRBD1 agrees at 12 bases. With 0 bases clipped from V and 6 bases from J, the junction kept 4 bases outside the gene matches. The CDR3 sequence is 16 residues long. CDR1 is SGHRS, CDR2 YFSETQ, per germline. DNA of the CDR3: TGCGCCAGCAGCTTGGAGGGACAGGGGGCAGGTCAGCCCCAGCATTTT. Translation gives CASSLEGQGAGQPQHF. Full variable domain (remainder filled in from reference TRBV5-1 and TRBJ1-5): KAGVTQTPRYLIKTRGQQVTLSCSPISGHRSVSWYQQTPGQGLQFLFEYFSETQRNKGNFPGRFSGRQFSNSRSEMNVSTLELGDSALYLCASSLEGQGAGQPQHFGDGTRLSIL.

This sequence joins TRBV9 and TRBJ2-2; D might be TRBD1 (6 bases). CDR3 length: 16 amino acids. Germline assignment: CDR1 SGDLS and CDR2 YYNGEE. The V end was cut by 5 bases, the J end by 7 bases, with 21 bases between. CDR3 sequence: CASSGGLTAVVGELFF. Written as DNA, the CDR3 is TGTGCCAGCAGTGGGGGCCTTACCGCTGTAGTCGGGGAGCTGTTTTTT.

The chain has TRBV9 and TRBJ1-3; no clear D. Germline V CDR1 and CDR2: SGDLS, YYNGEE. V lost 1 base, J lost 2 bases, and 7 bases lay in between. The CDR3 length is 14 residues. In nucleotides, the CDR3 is TGTGCCAGCAGCGTACCCGGTGCTGGAAACACCATATATTTT. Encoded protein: CASSVPGAGNTIYF.

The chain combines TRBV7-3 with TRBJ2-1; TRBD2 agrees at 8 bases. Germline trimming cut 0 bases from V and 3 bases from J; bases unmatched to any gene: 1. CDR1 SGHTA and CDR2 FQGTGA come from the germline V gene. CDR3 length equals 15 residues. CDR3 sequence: CASSLTGLVYNEQFF. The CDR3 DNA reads TGTGCCAGCAGCTTAACGGGACTAGTCTACAATGAGCAGTTCTTC.

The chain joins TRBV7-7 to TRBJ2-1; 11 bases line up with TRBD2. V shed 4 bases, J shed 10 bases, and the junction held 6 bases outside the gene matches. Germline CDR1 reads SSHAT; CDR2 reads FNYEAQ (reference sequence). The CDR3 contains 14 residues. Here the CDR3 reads CASSYSGRAAEQFF. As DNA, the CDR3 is TGTGCCAGCAGCTATAGCGGGAGGGCCGCGGAGCAGTTCTTC.

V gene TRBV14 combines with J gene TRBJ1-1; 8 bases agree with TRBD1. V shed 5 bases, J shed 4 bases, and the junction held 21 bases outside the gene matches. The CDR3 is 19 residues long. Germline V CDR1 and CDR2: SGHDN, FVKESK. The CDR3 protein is CASSSRTGTGRWTSTEAFF. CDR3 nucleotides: TGTGCCAGCAGCTCCCGTACCGGGACAGGTCGATGGACGAGCACTGAAGCTTTCTTT.

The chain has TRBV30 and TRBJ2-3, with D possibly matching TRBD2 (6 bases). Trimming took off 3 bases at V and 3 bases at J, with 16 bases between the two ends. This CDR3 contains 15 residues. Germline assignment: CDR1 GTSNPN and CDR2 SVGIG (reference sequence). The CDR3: CAWSTLSGPTDTQYF. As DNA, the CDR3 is TGTGCCTGGAGCACGCTGAGCGGGCCTACAGATACGCAGTATTTT. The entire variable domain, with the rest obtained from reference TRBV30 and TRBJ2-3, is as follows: SQTIHQWPATLVQPVGSPLSLECTVEGTSNPNLYWYRQAAGRGLQLLFYSVGIGQISSEVPQNLSASRPQDRQFILSSKKLLLSDSGFYLCAWSTLSGPTDTQYFGPGTRLTVL.

CDR3 in DNA: TGCAGCGTTGGACAGTCCTACACAGATACGCAGTATTTT. Encoded protein: CSVGQSYTDTQYF. The chain recombines TRBV29-1 with TRBJ2-3; tentatively, D is TRBD1 (5 bases). V lost 4 bases and J 2 bases, leaving 10 bases between the germline ends. This CDR3 region has 13 residues. The V gene's germline CDR1 is SQVTM and CDR2 ANQGSEA.

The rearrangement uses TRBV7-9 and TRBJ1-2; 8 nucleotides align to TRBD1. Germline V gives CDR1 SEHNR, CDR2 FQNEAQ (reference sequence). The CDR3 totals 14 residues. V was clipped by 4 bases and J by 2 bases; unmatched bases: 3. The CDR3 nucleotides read TGTGCCAGCAGCTCCGGGACAGGAAACTATGGCTACACCTTC. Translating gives CASSSGTGNYGYTF.

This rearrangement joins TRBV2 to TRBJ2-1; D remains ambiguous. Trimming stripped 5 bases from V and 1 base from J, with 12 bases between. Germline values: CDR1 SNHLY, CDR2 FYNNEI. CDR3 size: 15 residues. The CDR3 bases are TGTGCCAGCAGTCCAGACTCGTTTTCCTACAATGAGCAGTTCTTC. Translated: CASSPDSFSYNEQFF. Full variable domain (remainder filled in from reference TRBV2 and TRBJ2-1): EPEVTQTPSHQVTQMGQEVILRCVPISNHLYFYWYRQILGQKVEFLVSFYNNEISEKSEIFDDQFSVERPDGSNFTLKIRSTKLEDSAMYFCASSPDSFSYNEQFFGPGTRLTVL.

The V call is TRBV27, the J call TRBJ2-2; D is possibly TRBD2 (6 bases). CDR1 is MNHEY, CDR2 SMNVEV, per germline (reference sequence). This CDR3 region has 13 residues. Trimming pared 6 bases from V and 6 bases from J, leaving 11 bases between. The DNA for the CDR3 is TGTGCCAGCAGGTCCAGGGAGGCCGGGGAGCTGTTTTTT. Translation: CASRSREAGELFF.

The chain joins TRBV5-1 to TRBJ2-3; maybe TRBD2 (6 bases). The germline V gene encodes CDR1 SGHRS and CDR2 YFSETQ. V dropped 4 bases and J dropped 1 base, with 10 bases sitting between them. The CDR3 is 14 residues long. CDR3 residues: CASSQGLGTDTQYF. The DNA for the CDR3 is TGCGCCAGCAGCCAGGGACTCGGCACAGATACGCAGTATTTT. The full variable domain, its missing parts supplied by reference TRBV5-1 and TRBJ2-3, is KAGVTQTPRYLIKTRGQQVTLSCSPISGHRSVSWYQQTPGQGLQFLFEYFSETQRNKGNFPGRFSGRQFSNSRSEMNVSTLELGDSALYLCASSQGLGTDTQYFGPGTRLTVL.

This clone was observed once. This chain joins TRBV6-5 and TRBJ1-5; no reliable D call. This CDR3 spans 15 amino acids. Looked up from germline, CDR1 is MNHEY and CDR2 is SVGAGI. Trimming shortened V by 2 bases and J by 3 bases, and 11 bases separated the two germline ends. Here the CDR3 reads CASSYRAGLNQPQHF. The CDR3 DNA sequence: TGTGCCAGCAGTTACAGGGCAGGTCTCAATCAGCCCCAGCATTTT.

In DNA, the CDR3 is TGTGCCAGCAGTCGAAGATGGAACACTGAAGCTTTCTTT. It encodes CASSRRWNTEAFF. The rearrangement joins TRBV25-1 to TRBJ1-1; no definite D call. V was trimmed by 5 bases and J by 1 base, leaving 8 bases between them. The CDR3 totals 13 residues. Germline V gene sequence: CDR1 MGHDK, CDR2 SYGVNS.

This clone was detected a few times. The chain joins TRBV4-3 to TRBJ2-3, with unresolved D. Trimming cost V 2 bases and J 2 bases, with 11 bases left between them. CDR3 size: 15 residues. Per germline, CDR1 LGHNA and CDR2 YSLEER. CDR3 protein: CASSQITGNTDTQYF. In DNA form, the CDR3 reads TGCGCCAGCAGCCAAATCACGGGTAACACAGATACGCAGTATTTT.

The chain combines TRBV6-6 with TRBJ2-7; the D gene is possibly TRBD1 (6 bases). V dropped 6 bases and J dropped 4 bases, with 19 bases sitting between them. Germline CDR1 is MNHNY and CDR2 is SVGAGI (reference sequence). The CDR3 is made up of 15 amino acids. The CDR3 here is CASRTAGTQSYEQYF. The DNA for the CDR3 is TGTGCCAGCAGAACAGCCGGGACACAGTCTTACGAGCAGTACTTC.

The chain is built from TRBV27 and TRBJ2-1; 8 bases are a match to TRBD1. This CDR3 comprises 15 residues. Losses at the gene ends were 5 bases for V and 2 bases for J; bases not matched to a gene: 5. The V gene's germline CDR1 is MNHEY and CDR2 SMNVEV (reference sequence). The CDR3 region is CASSQDRDAYNEQFF. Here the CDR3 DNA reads TGTGCCAGCAGTCAGGACAGGGATGCCTACAATGAGCAGTTCTTC.

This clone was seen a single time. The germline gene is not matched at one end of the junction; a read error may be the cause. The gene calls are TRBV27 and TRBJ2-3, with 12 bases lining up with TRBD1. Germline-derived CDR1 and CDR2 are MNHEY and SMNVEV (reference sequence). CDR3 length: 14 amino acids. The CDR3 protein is CASKRDRGPDTQYF. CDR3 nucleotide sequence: TGTGCAAGCAAGCGGGACAGGGGGCCAGATACGCAGTATTTT.

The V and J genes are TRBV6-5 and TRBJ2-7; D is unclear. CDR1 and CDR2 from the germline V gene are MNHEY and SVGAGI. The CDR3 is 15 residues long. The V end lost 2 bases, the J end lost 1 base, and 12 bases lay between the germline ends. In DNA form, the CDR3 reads TGTGCCAGCAGTTACGGAAGTAGGAGTTCCTACGAGCAGTACTTC. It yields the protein CASSYGSRSSYEQYF.

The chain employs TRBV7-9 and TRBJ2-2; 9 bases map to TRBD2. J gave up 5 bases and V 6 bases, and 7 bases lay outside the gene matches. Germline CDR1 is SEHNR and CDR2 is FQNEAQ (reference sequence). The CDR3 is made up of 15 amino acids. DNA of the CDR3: TGTGCCAGCAGAAATAGCGGGAGTGGGACCGGGGAGCTGTTTTTT. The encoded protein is CASRNSGSGTGELFF.